This TCR beta chain was retrieved from a study of cytomegalovirus exposure and HLA in healthy donors (dated by TCRdb to 2015 to 2018). Some background on the complete study: According to an earlier analysis of 587 of the donors, some 170 million T cells yielded 95 million to 140 million unique TCR beta sequences and about 300 Gb of sequence data. A few DR-DQ haplotypes were treated as single units for association and clustering because of strong linkage in the cohort. Donor age, sex, ethnicity and CMV serostatus were collected together with the repertoire data. Among the approximately 400 genotyped donors, about 83% belonged to the genetic ancestry cluster associated with self-reported Caucasian donors. To predict cytomegalovirus infection status, the study brought together high-throughput TCR immunosequencing, statistical association of individual TCRs with disease status, and machine learning. A later analysis re-analyzed previously published TCR beta repertoires from roughly 630 donors and added high-resolution HLA genotyping to study TCR occurrence patterns. The study used immunosequencing to profile the T cell repertoires of several hundred subjects and linked those repertoires to cytomegalovirus serostatus. The number of donors typed differed by locus, with about 629-640 for A, B, C, DRB1 and DQB1, over 500 for DQA1, some 570 for DPA1, and approximately 470 for DPB1. A later genetic analysis used genome-wide SNP genotypes for 398 of the 666 donors, treating that subset as a discovery cohort. Along with the approximately 670-subject first cohort, a separate validation cohort of some 130 different subjects was used. HLA typing covered class I and class II loci at four-digit resolution. The aim of the study was to test whether cataloging public T cell receptors could identify signatures of past pathogen exposure. An early release that covered roughly 600 HLA-typed donors contained 300 to 350 gigabases of sequencing data and about 84 million unique TCR sequences. Rather than drawing on any new phenotypic data, the later analysis identified candidate immune exposures from TCR beta sequences and the way those sequences occurred across donors. Every discovery cohort repertoire had been produced on one sequencing platform. On average, around 230,000 unique TCR beta nucleotide sequences were sequenced per donor among more than 350 genotyped donors of the cohort, with roughly 19% of those sequences being non-productive. An earlier analysis of a few hundred of the donors applied high-throughput TCR beta sequencing to assess whether each TCR beta V gene segment acted as functional or pseudogenic.

General conclusions and limits of the study: In vitro tests confirmed that three of the cytomegalovirus-associated TCR beta chains recognize cytomegalovirus antigens. Because the 87-base-pair reads could not distinguish some IMGT-functional V segments, including TRBV6-2 and TRBV6-3, those segments were excluded. At a false discovery rate of 0.05, a later analysis linked under 20,000 TCR beta sequences to specific HLA alleles. Several of the top co-occurrence clusters appeared to be linked to parvovirus B19, influenza, CMV and Epstein-Barr virus, according to a later analysis. Compared with the roughly 700-donor mean, donors in an Asian-associated ancestry cluster had fewer N-insertions in productive TCRs, according to a later genetic analysis. The authors suggested that the approach could potentially be extended to other disease states and immunological phenotypes. In both the original and validation cohorts, the classifier was reported to diagnose cytomegalovirus status with high specificity and sensitivity. In a later genetic analysis, a missense DCLRE1C variant was associated with V-gene and J-gene trimming of TCR beta chains, and the association was replicated in an independent cohort. Broadly in line with IMGT annotations, most TCR beta V segments showed up in productive rearrangements about 90% or about 30% of the time in an earlier analysis of a few hundred of the donors. When HLA alleles, especially DR and DQ, strongly co-occurred, TCR associations were difficult to assign to individual alleles. HLA typing was unavailable for some donors at each locus, so association tests used only the typed subset. Across donors, most TCR sequences were observed very rarely, whereas some public TCRs were present in many individuals. According to a later analysis, TCR association rates differed among HLA loci, with DRB1 alleles showing the most associated TCRs and HLA-C alleles showing the fewest. Most CMV-associated TCR beta chains appeared to be HLA-restricted in a later analysis, and the HLA associations seemed to be driven largely by CMV exposure. Correlated functional status among segregating V segments might be attributable to linkage disequilibrium, but an unknown experimental factor could not be ruled out. A cluster of highly shared sequence variants was judged likely to be a technical artifact of the sequencing pipeline. Because counts were too low, roughly 16 rarely observed V segments, including chromosome 9 orphons, were excluded from the earlier analysis of under 650 of the donors. CMV serostatus was the only immune exposure information available for the cohort. In a later analysis, HLA-associated TCR beta chains were found to be more clonally expanded and to have lower generation probabilities than equally common non-associated chains. A further reported finding was that TCR beta sequences accurately predicted the HLA-A and HLA-B alleles for most subjects in the first cohort. The study gave a list of about 170 TCR beta chains associated with cytomegalovirus. Only TCR beta chains were sequenced in this cohort, and the absence of alpha or paired-chain data limited detectable features. The presence/absence analyses assumed that sequencing depth was roughly uniform across donors, and that assumption may not be true.

The cohort was made up of around 720 healthy bone marrow donors. At the time of sampling, every cohort member was nominally healthy, though immune exposures that went unrecorded were likely present. Of the approximately 610 cohort members, around 280 had positive CMV serostatus and about 360 had negative CMV serostatus, and CMV serostatus was not recorded for the donor. A peripheral blood sample was collected from each donor, and TCR beta sequencing was performed on peripheral blood mononuclear cells. The Qiagen DNeasy Blood Extraction Kit was used to extract genomic DNA from the blood cell samples. Concerning this clone: Its antigen remains unidentified. Nothing much larger sits one base from this clone, and base qualities are not available.

From a lookup of the germline V gene, CDR1 and CDR2 are MNHNS and SASEGT. V sheds 6 bases and J sheds 4 bases, leaving 18 bases between their ends. Counted from cysteine to phenylalanine, this CDR3 has 15 amino acids. Solely the CDR3 DNA is kept, with 45 bases framed from the first base. The method behind the library was the immunoSEQ multiplex PCR assay. For the multiplex PCR, a mixture combining 60 forward primers for TCR Vbeta segments and 13 reverse primers for TCR Jbeta segments was used. The CDR3 region of rearranged TCR beta genes was amplified from genomic DNA by a multiplex PCR assay. Amplified TCR beta libraries were sequenced as 87-base-pair reads on the Illumina HiSeq System. Per the original workflow: Across the 500 to 700 repertoires, a later analysis counted approximately 75 million unique TCR beta chains, 9.5 million to 13 million of which were shared by at least two donors. Raw reads were error-corrected and collapsed into unique sequences with a nearest-neighbor algorithm that merged closely related sequences to remove PCR and sequencing errors. CDR3 sequences were aligned to IMGT reference sequences to assign V, D and J gene segments. Each retained sequence needed at least a six-nucleotide match to both a V gene segment and a J gene segment. A rearrangement was called productive if the CDR3 had no stop codons and remained in frame with V and J, and every other rearrangement was called non-productive. Following IMGT convention, CDR3 was defined as the stretch from the second conserved V-encoded cysteine to the conserved J-encoded phenylalanine. The earlier analysis of some 600 of the donors excluded sequences that lacked an unambiguous match to a single V gene segment. In an earlier analysis of 450 to 750 of the donors, a V segment was called functional when productive rearrangements were above 56.7%, and segregating when the standard deviation between donors exceeded 5%. A statistical classification framework was built for diagnosing cytomegalovirus status from the catalog of TCR beta chain sequences. In a later analysis, V and J genes were assigned by comparing TCR nucleotide sequences against IMGT/GENE-DB human TR gene sequences. A later analysis assigned CDR3 sequences and most-parsimonious VDJ recombination scenarios with the TCRdist pipeline. In a later analysis, every TCR beta chain was defined by the combination of its CDR3 amino acid sequence and its V-gene family, and reads without a unique V-gene family were dropped. To address suspected cross-contamination and a sequencing artifact, a later analysis removed roughly 640 highly shared, low-generation-probability nucleotide sequences. In a later analysis, a clonal expansion index for each public chain was calculated from normalized within-repertoire ranks of inferred template counts. Generation probabilities in a later analysis came from a VDJ recombination model fitted to out-of-frame rearrangements, and those results were checked against IGoR. Hypergeometric tests were used in a later analysis to score TCR-TCR, TCR-HLA and TCR-CMV co-occurrence, with a repertoire-size bias correction applied to the TCR pairs. A later analysis estimated false discovery rates by permuting HLA or CMV assignments 20 times. A later analysis grouped co-occurring TCRs with DBSCAN, adding TCRdist sequence similarity when clustering within HLA-allele-positive subsets. Repertoires with fewer than 30,000 or more than 120,000 public chains were left out of co-occurrence clustering, as were about 5 repertoires with anomalous nucleotide sharing. TCRdb re-hosts the immuneACCESS table, in-frame sequences only. Its copies lack some clones; in the studies checked, an unresolved V gene accounts for under half of them, and the cause for the rest is not known. The V and J calls and clone size come from that table; D and trimming were worked out from the DNA. The sample profile shows under 200,000 clones; around 80% of them were found once. The biggest ten clones account for roughly 2% of the sample.

The sequencing input was PBMCs. In this chain, TRBV6-1 is recombined with TRBJ1-2, with a tentative D gene TRBD1 over 6 matching bases. The source is a human donor in good health. This receptor carries the CDR3 CASSPYRVYGYGYTF. The sequenced DNA is TGTGCCAGCAGCCCTTACAGGGTTTACGGCTATGGCTACACCTTC.